One T cell receptor (beta chain) is described in this entry. Its specificity is unknown. Sequencing templates came from extracted RNA that was reverse transcribed into cDNA. The repertoire was sequenced with immunoSEQ multiplex PCR; TCRdb's copy has only in-frame clones and lacks some. Here the sample spans 140,000 to 150,000 clones, roughly 44% being singletons. These data come from a study of CD8+ T cells in alopecia areata. V lost 6 bases to trimming and J lost 4 bases; unmatched junction nucleotides: 11. CDR1 is MNHEY, CDR2 SMNVEV, per germline (reference sequence). The CDR3 extends over 15 amino acids. Both CD4+ and CD8+ T cells were separated by sorting PBMCs. Points from the study as a whole: Alopecia totalis/universalis scalp especially showed more expanded CD8+ clones than normal scalp.

The sequence was obtained from a human donor with alopecia areata. This chain joins TRBV27 and TRBJ1-2; 7 bases line up with TRBD1. The source material was CD4+ T cells sorted from blood. CDR3 sequence: CASSLSGTAVYGYTF. The CDR3 region has the DNA TGTGCCAGCAGCCTTTCCGGGACAGCAGTCTATGGCTACACCTTC.